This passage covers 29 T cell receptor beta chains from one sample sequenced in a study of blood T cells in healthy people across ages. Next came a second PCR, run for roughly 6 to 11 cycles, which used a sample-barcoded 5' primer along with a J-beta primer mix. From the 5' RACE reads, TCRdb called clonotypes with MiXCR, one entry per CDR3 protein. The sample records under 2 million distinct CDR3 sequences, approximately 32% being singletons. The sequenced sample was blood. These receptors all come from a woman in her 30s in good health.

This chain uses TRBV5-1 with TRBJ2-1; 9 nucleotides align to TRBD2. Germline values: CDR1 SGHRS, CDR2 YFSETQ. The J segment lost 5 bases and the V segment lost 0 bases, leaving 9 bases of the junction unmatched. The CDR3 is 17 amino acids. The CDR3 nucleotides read TGCGCCAGCAGCTTGGGTCTAAGGACTAGCGCCGACAATGAGCAGTTCTTC. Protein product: CASSLGLRTSADNEQFF.

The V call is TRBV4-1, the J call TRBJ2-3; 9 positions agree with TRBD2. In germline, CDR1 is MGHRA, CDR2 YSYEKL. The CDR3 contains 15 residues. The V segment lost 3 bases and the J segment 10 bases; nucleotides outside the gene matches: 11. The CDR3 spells CASSQREGLADAQYF. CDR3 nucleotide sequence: TGCGCCAGCAGCCAGCGGGAGGGCCTAGCCGATGCGCAGTATTTT.

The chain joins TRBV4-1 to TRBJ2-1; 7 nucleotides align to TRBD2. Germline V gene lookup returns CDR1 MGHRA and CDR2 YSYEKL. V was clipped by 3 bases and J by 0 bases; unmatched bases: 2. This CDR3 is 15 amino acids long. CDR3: CASSHLADSYNEQFF. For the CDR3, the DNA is TGCGCCAGCAGCCATCTAGCGGACTCCTACAATGAGCAGTTCTTC.

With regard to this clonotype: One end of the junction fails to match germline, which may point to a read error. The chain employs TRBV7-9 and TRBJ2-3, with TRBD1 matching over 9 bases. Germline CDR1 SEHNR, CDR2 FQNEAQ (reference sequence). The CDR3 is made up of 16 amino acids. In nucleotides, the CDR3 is TGTGCCAGCCGGGACAGGGCCCGTACTAGCACAAATACGCAGTATTTT. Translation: CASRDRARTSTNTQYF. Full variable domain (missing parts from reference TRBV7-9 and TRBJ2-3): DTGVSQNPRHKITKRGQNVTFRCDPISEHNRLYWYRQTLGQGPEFLTYFQNEAQLEKSRLLSDRFSAERPKGSFSTLEIQRTEQGDSAMYLCASRDRARTSTNTQYFGPGTRLTVL.

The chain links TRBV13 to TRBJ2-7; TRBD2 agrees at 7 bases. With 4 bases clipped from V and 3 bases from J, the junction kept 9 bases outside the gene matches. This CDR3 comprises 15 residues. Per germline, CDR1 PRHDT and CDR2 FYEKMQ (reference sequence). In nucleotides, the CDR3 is TGTGCCAGCAGCTCTTTGGGGCGGGAGAACTACGAGCAGTACTTC. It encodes CASSSLGRENYEQYF.

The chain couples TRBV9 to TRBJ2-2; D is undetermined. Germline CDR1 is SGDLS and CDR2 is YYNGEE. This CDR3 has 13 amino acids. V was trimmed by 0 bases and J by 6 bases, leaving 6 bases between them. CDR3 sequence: CASSVEVAGELFF. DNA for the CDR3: TGTGCCAGCAGCGTAGAGGTCGCCGGGGAGCTGTTTTTT.

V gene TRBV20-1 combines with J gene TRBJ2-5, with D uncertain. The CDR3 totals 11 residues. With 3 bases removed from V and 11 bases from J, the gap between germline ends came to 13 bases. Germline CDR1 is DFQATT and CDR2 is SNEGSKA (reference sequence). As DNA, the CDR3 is TGCAGTGCTAGTTACATGGGTGAGCAGTACTTC. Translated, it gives CSASYMGEQYF.

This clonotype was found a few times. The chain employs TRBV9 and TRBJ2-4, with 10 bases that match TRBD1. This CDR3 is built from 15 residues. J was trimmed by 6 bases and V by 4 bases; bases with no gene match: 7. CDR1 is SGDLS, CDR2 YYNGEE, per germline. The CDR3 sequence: CASSPRQGAGNIQYF. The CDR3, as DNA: TGTGCCAGCAGCCCGAGACAGGGGGCAGGAAACATTCAGTACTTC.

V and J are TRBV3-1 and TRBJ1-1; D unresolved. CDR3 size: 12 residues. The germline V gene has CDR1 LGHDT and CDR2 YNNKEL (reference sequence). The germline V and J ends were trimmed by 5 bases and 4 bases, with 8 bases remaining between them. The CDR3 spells CASSVGSTEAFF. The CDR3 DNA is TGTGCCAGCAGCGTCGGGTCCACTGAAGCTTTCTTT.

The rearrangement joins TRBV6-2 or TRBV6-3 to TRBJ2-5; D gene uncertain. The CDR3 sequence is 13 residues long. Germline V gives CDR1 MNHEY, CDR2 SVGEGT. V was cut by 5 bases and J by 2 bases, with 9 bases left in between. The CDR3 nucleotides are TGTGCCAGCAGTAAGGGATTTCAAGAGACCCAGTACTTC. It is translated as CASSKGFQETQYF.

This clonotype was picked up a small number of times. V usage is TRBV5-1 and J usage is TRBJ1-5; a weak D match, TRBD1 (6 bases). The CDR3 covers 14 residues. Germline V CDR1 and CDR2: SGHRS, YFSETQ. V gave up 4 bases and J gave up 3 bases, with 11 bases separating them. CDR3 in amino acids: CASSEGDTNQPQHF. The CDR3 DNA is TGCGCCAGCAGCGAGGGGGACACCAATCAGCCCCAGCATTTT. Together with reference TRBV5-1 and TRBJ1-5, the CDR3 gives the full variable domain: KAGVTQTPRYLIKTRGQQVTLSCSPISGHRSVSWYQQTPGQGLQFLFEYFSETQRNKGNFPGRFSGRQFSNSRSEMNVSTLELGDSALYLCASSEGDTNQPQHFGDGTRLSIL.

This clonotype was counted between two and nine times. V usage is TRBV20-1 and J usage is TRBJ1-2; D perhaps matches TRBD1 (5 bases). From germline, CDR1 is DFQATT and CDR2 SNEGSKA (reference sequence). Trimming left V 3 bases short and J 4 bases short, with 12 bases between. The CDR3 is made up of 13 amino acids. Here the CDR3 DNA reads TGCAGTGCTAGCCGCGGGACTCTCTATGGCTACACCTTC. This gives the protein CSASRGTLYGYTF.

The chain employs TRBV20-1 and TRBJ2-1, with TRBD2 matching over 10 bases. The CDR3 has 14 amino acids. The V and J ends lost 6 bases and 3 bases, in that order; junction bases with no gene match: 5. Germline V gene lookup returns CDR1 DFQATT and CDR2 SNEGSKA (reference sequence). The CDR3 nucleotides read TGCAGTGCCCGGGGGACTAGCGACTACAATGAGCAGTTCTTC. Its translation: CSARGTSDYNEQFF.

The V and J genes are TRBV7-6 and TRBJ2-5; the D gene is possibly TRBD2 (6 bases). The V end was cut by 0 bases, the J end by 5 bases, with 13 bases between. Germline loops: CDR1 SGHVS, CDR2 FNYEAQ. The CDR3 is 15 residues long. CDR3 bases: TGTGCCAGCAGCTTAGCCCTGACTAGGGTGGAGACCCAGTACTTC. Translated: CASSLALTRVETQYF.

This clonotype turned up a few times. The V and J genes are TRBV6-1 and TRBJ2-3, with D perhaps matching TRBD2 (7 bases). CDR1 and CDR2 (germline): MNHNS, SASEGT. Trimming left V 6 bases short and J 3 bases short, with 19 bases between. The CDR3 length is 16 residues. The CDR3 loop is CASSVRQGGGTDTQYF. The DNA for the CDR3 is TGTGCCAGCAGCGTAAGGCAGGGAGGGGGAACAGATACGCAGTATTTT.

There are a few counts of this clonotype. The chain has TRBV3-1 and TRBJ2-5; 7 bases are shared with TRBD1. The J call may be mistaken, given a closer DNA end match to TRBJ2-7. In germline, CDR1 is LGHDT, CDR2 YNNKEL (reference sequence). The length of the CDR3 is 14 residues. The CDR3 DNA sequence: TGTGCCAGCAGCCAGGGACAGACTTACTACGAGCAGTACTTC. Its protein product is CASSQGQTYYEQYF.

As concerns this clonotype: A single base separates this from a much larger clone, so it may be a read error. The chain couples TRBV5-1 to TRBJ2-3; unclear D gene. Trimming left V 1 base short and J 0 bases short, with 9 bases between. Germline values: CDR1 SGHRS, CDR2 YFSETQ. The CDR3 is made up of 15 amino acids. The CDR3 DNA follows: TGCGCCAGCAGCTTGAGGGCAACTAGCACAGATACGCAGTATTTT. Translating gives CASSLRATSTDTQYF.

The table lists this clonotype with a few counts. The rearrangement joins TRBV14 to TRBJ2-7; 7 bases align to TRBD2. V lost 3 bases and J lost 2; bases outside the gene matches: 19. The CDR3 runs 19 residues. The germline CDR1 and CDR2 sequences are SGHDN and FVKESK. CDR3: CASSHSLPRAGVKTYEQYF. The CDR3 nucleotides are TGTGCCAGCAGCCATTCCTTACCAAGGGCGGGGGTAAAGACCTACGAGCAGTACTTC. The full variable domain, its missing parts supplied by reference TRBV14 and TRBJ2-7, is EAGVTQFPSHSVIEKGQTVTLRCDPISGHDNLYWYRRVMGKEIKFLLHFVKESKQDESGMPNNRFLAERTGGTYSTLKVQPAELEDSGVYFCASSHSLPRAGVKTYEQYFGPGTRLTVT.

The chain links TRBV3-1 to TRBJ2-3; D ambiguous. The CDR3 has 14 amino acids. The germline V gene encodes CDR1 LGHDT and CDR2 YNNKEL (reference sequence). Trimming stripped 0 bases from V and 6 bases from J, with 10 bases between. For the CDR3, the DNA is TGTGCCAGCAGCCAAGAAGGCTCGGTCGATACGCAGTATTTT. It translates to CASSQEGSVDTQYF.

CDR3 region: CASSPASQKETQYF. The CDR3 DNA follows: TGTGCCAGCTCACCAGCTTCACAGAAAGAGACCCAGTACTTC. V usage is TRBV18 and J usage is TRBJ2-5, with D unclear. Germline-derived CDR1 and CDR2 are KGHSH and LQKENI. V lost 2 bases to trimming and J lost 3 bases, with 10 bases between them. This CDR3 contains 14 residues.

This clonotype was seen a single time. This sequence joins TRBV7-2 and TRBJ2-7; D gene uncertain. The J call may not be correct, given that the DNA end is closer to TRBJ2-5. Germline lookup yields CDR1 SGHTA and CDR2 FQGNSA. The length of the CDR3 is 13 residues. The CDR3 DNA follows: TGTACCAGCAGCTTCTTCAAGTCCGAGACCCAGTACTTC. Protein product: CTSSFFKSETQYF.

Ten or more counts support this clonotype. The CDR3 DNA follows: TGTGCCAGCAGCCAAGATGACAGTAGGAGACCCCTCCACTTT. It yields the protein CASSQDDSRRPLHF. This sequence joins TRBV3-1 and TRBJ1-6; tentatively, D is TRBD1 (5 bases). The CDR3 consists of 14 residues. From germline, CDR1 is LGHDT and CDR2 YNNKEL (reference sequence). Trimming took off 0 bases at V and 12 bases at J, with 12 bases between the two ends. The variable domain in full, completed from reference TRBV3-1 and TRBJ1-6, reads DTAVSQTPKYLVTQMGNDKSIKCEQNLGHDTMYWYKQDSKKFLKIMFSYNNKELIINETVPNRFSPKSPDKAHLNLHINSLELGDSAVYFCASSQDDSRRPLHFGNGTRLTVT.

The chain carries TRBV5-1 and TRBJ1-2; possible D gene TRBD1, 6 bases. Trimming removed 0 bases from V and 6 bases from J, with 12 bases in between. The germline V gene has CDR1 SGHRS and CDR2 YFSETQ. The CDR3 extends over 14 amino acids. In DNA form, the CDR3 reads TGCGCCAGCAGCTTGGAGGGGGAGCGAGATGGCTACACCTTC. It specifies CASSLEGERDGYTF.

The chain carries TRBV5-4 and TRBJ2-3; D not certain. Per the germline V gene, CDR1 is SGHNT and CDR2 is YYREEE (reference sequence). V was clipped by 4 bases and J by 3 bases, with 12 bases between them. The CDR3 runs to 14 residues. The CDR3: CASSPTLGTDTQYF. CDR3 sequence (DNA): TGTGCCAGCAGCCCGACTCTAGGGACAGATACGCAGTATTTT. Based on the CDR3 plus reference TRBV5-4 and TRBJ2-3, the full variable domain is ETGVTQSPTHLIKTRGQQVTLRCSSQSGHNTVSWYQQALGQGPQFIFQYYREEENGRGNFPPRFSGLQFPNYSSELNVNALELDDSALYLCASSPTLGTDTQYFGPGTRLTVL.

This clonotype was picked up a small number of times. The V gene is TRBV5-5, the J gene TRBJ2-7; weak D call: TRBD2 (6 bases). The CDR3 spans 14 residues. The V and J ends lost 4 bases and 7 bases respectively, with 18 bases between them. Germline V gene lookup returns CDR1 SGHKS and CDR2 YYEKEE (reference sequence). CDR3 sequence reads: CASSGAGSRGEQYF. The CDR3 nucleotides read TGTGCCAGCAGCGGAGCGGGCTCACGGGGAGAGCAGTACTTC.

The CDR3 region has the DNA TGTGCCAGCCGGAGCACACTCAACACTGAAGCTTTCTTT. Translated: CASRSTLNTEAFF. The chain has TRBV7-9 and TRBJ1-1; D ambiguous. The CDR3 covers 13 residues. V was trimmed by 8 bases and J by 2 bases, leaving 12 bases between them. CDR1 is SEHNR, CDR2 FQNEAQ, per germline (reference sequence).

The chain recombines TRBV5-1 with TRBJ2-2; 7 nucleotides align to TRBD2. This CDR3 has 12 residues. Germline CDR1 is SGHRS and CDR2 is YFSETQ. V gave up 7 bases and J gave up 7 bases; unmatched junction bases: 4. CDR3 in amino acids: CASSSSGGELFF. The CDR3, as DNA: TGCGCCAGCTCATCTAGCGGCGGGGAGCTGTTTTTT.

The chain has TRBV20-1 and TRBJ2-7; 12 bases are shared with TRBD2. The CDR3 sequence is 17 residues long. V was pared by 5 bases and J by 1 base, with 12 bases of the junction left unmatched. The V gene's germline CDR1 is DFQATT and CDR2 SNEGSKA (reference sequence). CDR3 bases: TGCAGTGCTGCCAAGGCCTTCGGACTAGCGGGATCCTACGAGCAGTACTTC. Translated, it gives CSAAKAFGLAGSYEQYF.

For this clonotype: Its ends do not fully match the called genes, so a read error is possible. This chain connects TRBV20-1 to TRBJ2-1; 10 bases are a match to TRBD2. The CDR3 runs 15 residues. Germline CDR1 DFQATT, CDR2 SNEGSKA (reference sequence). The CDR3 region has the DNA TGCAGTGCTAGAGATTCGCCTAGCGGGGGAAATGAGCGGTTCTTC. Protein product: CSARDSPSGGNERFF.